In this sample, the clone carrying this T cell receptor beta chain turned up many times. Authors of the study amplified TCR beta CDR3 regions from RNA transcripts. The study used the HTBI primer set for a first-round RT-PCR of the TCR CDR3. TCRdb reprocessed the multiplex PCR reads via MiXCR and lists one record per CDR3 protein. The profile covers approximately 610,000 distinct CDR3 sequences, with over 12% appearing a single time and 3.5% to 4.5% taken by the ten largest. The data stem from a study of T cells in Graves' hyperthyroidism and ophthalmopathy. The length of the CDR3 is 16 residues. Germline CDR1 reads MDHEN; CDR2 reads SYDVKM. The trim removed 4 bases at V and 0 bases at J, leaving 5 bases unmatched.

The receptor was derived from a woman aged 40 to 50 with Graves' ophthalmopathy. The chain employs TRBV28 and TRBJ2-7; 11 bases agree with TRBD2. Sequenced sample: blood. The DNA for the CDR3 is TGTGCCAGCAGTTCCGGGACTAGCGGATTCTCCTACGAGCAGTACTTC. Its translation is CASSSGTSGFSYEQYF.